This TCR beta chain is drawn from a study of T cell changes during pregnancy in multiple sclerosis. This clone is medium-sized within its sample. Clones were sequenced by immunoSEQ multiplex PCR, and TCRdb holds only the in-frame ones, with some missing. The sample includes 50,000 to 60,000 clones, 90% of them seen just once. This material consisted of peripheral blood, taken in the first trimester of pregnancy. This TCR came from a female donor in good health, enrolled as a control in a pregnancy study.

The CDR3 protein is CASSLARDYNTDTQYF. The CDR3 nucleotides read TGTGCCAGCAGCTTAGCCCGGGACTATAACACAGATACGCAGTATTTT. This chain joins TRBV11-2 and TRBJ2-3; TRBD2 aligns across 7 bases. J gave up 2 bases and V 1 base, and 6 bases lay outside the gene matches. The germline V gene has CDR1 SGHAT and CDR2 FQNNGV. The CDR3 spans 16 residues. Using reference TRBV11-2 and TRBJ2-3 for the parts outside the CDR3, the full variable domain is EAGVAQSPRYKIIEKRQSVAFWCNPISGHATLYWYQQILGQGPKLLIQFQNNGVVDDSQLPKDRFSAERLKGVDSTLKIQPAKLEDSAVYLCASSLARDYNTDTQYFGPGTRLTVL.